This TCR beta chain was sequenced in a study of shared clonotypes between healthy human individuals. Looking at the study overall: Three CD4 naive, three CD4 memory, two CD8 naive and one CD8 memory plate were used per donor. Study results and caveats: Sampling included only blood; tissue repertoires likely differ.

There were only Caucasian adults among the donors, and all lived in Nashville, Tennessee. This clone was detected many times. Its specificity is unknown. Assay used: immunoSEQ multiplex PCR; TCRdb lists only in-frame clones, some missing. The sample records about 980,000 clones, over 75% being singletons. Trimming cost V 2 bases and J 5 bases, with 10 bases left between them. The CDR3 has 13 amino acids. Germline CDR1 and CDR2: WNHNN and SYGVQD (reference sequence). This clonotype originated in a man between 18 and 29 years old in good health. The chain has TRBV10-1 and TRBJ2-7; tentatively, D is TRBD2 (6 bases). The sample consisted of memory CD4+ T cells sorted from blood. Subset noted: CD45RA-negative fraction. CDR3 sequence: CASSESGFNEQYF. The CDR3 DNA sequence: TGCGCCAGCAGTGAGAGCGGGTTTAACGAGCAGTACTTC.